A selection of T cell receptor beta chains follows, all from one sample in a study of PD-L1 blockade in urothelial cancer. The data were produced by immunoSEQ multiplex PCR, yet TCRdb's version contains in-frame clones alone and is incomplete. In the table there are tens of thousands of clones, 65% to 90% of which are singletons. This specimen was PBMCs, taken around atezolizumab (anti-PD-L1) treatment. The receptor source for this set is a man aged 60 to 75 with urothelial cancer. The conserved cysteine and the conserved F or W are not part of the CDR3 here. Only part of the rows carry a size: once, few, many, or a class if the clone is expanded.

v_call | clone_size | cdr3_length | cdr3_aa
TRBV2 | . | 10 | ASSVGRGEQY
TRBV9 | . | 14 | ASSVGSRGYTDTQY
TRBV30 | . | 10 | AWRAEANVLT
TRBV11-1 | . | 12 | ASSPGQGNYGYT
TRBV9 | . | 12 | ASSTRQGNEKLF
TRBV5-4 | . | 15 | ASARGALGLQDAEQF
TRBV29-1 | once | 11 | SVDDRETDTQY
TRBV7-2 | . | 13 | ASSLSGGASVEQF
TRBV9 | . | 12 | ASSVGGAGNTIY
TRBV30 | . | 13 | AWSGQGAVVNGYT
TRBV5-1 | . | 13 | ASSLNRGGTDTQY
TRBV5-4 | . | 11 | ASSLDSNYGYT
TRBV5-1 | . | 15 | ASSGGLAGLGANVLT
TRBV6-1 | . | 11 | ASRGQLYSPLH
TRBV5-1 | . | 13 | ASSSGGSYTDTQY
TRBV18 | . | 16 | ASSPPSGGRSGANVLT
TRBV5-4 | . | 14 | ASSLQPGTGDEKLF
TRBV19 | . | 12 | ASSIGGVNTEAF
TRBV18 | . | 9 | ASSPDSPLF
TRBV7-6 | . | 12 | ASSYYGKQETQY
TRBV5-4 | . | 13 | ASSDQGSTNEKLF
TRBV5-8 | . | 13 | ASSLARGTPQPQH
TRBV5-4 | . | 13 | ASSSSGGAYNEQF
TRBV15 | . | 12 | ATSPRLNNYGYT
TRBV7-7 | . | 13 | ASSPGHFSGNTIY
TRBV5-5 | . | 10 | ASSEQGQPQH
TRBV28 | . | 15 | ASSPPPGQGIVYEQY
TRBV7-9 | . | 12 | ASSFRTEQETQY
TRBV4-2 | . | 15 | ASSQEWVAGISYEQY
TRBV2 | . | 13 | ASSDGLAGAHEQY
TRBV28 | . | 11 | AIGPGGGNEQF
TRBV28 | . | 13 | ASSPGTDTYYGYT
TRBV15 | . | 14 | ATSRSGTGGRNEQF
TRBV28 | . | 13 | ASSPRLTGGAGYT
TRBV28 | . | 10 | ASSGGRSEAF
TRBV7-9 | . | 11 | ASSLVGSETQY
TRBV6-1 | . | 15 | ASSEIAGGPTYNEQF
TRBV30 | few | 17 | AWSVLLGRRDGLIYGYT
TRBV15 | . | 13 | ATSRPPGSSYEQY
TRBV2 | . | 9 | ASDGSGAQY
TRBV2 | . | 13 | ASRPYTENTGELF
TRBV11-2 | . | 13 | ASSQDRAGTDTQY
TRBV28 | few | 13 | ASKGAASYNSPLH
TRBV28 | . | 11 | ASTRPDTMEAF
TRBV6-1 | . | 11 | ASSDIRYQPQH
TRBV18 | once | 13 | ASSPSGIPGNEQF
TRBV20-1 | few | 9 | SARGQTEAF
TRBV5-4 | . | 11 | ASREQGSGGYT
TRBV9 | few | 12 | ASTLGGVADTQY
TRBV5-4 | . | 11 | ASSLYERNEQF
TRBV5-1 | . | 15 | ASSSYPPGQGIHEQF
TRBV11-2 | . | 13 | ASSPRGGNEETQY
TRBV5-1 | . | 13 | ASSPGSGGREKLF